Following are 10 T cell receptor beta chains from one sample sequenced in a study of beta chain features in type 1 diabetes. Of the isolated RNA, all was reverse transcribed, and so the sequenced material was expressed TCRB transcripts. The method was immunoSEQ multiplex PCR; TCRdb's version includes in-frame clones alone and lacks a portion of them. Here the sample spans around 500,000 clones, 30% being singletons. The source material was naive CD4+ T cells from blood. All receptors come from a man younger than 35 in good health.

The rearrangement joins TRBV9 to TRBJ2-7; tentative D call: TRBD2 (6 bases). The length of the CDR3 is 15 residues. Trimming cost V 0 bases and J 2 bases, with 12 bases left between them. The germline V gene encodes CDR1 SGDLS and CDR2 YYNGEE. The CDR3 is CASSVAPTSTYEQYF. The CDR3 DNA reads TGTGCCAGCAGCGTAGCACCGACTAGTACCTACGAGCAGTACTTC.

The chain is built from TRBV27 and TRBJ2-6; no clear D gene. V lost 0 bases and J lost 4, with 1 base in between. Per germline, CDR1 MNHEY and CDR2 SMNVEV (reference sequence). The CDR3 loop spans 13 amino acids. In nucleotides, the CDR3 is TGTGCCAGCAGTTTATCCGGGGCCAACGTCCTGACTTTC. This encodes CASSLSGANVLTF.

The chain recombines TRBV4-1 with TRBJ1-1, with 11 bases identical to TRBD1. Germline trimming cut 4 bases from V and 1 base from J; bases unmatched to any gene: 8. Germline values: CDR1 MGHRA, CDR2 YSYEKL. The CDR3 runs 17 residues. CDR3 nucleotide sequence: TGCGCCAGCAGCCCCTATCGGGACAGGGGGACGAACACTGAAGCTTTCTTT. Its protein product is CASSPYRDRGTNTEAFF.

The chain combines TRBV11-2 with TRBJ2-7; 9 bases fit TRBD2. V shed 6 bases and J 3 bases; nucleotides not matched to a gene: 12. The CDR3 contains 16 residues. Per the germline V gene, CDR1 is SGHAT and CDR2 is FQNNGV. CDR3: CASSSAGGTGFYEQYF. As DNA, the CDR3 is TGTGCCAGCAGTTCGGCGGGAGGGACTGGTTTCTACGAGCAGTACTTC.

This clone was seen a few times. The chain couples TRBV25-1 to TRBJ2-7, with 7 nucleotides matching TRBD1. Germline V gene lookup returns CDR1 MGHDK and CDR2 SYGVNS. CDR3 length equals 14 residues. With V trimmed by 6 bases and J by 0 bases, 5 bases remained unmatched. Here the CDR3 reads CASRRTGTSYEQYF. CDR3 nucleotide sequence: TGTGCCAGCAGACGGACAGGTACCTCCTACGAGCAGTACTTC.

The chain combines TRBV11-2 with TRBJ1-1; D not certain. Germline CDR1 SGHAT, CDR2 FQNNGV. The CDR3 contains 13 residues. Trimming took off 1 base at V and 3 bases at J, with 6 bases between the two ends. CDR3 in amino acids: CASSLAQYTEAFF. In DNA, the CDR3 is TGTGCCAGCAGCTTAGCACAATACACTGAAGCTTTCTTT.

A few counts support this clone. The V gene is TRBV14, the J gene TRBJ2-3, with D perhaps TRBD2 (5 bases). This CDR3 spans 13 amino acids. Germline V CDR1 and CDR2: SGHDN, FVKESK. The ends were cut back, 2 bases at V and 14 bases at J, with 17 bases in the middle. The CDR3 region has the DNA TGTGCCAGCAGCCAAAGCCGAGACTATCTCCTGTATTTT. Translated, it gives CASSQSRDYLLYF.

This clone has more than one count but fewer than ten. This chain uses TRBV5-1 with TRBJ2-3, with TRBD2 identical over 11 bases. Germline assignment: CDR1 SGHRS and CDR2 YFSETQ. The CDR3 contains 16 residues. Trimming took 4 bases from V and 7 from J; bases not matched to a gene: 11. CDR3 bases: TGCGCCAGCAGCCAAACCCTAGCGGGAGGACTGAATACGCAGTATTTT. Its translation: CASSQTLAGGLNTQYF.

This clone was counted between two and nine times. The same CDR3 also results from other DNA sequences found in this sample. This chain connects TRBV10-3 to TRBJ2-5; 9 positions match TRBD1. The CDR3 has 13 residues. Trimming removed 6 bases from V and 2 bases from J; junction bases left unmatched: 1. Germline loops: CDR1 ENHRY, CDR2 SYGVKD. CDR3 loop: CAIRTGGQETQYF. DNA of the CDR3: TGTGCCATCAGGACAGGGGGACAAGAGACCCAGTACTTC.

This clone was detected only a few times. DNA for the CDR3: TGTGCCAGCAGCCCGAGACAGTACGAGCAGTACTTC. It specifies CASSPRQYEQYF. V usage is TRBV7-9 and J usage is TRBJ2-7, with D perhaps matching TRBD1 (5 bases). Germline CDR1 and CDR2: SEHNR and FQNEAQ (reference sequence). The V end lost 5 bases, the J end lost 4 bases, and 9 bases lay between the germline ends. The CDR3 contains 12 residues.